This T cell receptor beta chain was profiled in a study of neurological immune-mediated disorders. Looking at the study overall: A relapsing-remitting course was seen in about 90% of the roughly 34 multiple sclerosis patients and a secondary progressive course in 3.

This clonotype was recorded at least ten times. The authors made cDNA by 5'RACE with 10-nucleotide random UMIs. TCRdb used MiXCR to reprocess the 5' RACE reads, holding one entry per CDR3 protein. Of tens of thousands of distinct CDR3 sequences in the sample, around 2.3% were seen once. Trimming cost V 4 bases and J 2 bases, with 11 bases left between them. CDR1 is LGHDT and CDR2 is YNNKEL in the germline V gene (reference sequence). There are 14 residues in the CDR3. Specimen: PBMCs. The chain employs TRBV3-1 and TRBJ1-2; D remains unclear. This sequence was found in a man aged 45-60 years with multiple sclerosis. Here the CDR3 reads CASSRGTLNYGYTF. CDR3 coding DNA: TGTGCCAGCAGCCGTGGCACCCTCAACTATGGCTACACCTTC.